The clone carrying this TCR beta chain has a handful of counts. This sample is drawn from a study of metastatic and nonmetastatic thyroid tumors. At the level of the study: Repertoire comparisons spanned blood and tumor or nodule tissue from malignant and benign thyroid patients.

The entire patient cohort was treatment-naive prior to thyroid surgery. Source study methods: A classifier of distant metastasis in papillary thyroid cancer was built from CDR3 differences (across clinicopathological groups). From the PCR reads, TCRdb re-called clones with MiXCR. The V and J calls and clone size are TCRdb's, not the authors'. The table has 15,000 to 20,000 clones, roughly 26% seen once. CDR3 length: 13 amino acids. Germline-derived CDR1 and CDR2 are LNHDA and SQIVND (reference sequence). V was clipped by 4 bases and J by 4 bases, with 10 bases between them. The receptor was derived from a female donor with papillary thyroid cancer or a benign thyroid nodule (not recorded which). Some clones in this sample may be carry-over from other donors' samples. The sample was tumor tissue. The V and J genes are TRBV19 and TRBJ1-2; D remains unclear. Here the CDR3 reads CASSKWASYGYTF. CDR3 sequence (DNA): TGTGCCAGTAGTAAGTGGGCGAGCTATGGCTACACCTTC.